This T cell receptor beta chain was observed in a study of blood T cell repertoires in COVID-19. Study context: The United States, Italy and Spain provided the acute and convalescent COVID-19 samples. PBMCs, B-cell-depleted T cells, or T cells were the source of the cDNA or gDNA that made up the material.

Assay: immunoSEQ multiplex PCR; the TCRdb copy retains only in-frame clones and omits some. The sample consists of over 350,000 clones, 88% of them appearing once. Recruitment covered about two dozen US areas and drew participants whose ages spanned roughly 18 to 100 years. Participant reports of clinical history set cohort assignment. The CDR3 loop spans 15 amino acids. V was pared by 2 bases and J by 4 bases, with 13 bases between. Germline V gene lookup returns CDR1 SGHDT and CDR2 YYEEEE. The chain joins TRBV5-6 to TRBJ1-5; D gene unclear. The sequenced sample was PBMCs or T cells enriched from blood (not recorded which). This TCR came from a woman younger than 45 with acute COVID-19. In nucleotides, the CDR3 is TGTGCCAGCAGCTTAAGGCTTAGAGGTAATCAGCCCCAGCATTTT. Protein product: CASSLRLRGNQPQHF.